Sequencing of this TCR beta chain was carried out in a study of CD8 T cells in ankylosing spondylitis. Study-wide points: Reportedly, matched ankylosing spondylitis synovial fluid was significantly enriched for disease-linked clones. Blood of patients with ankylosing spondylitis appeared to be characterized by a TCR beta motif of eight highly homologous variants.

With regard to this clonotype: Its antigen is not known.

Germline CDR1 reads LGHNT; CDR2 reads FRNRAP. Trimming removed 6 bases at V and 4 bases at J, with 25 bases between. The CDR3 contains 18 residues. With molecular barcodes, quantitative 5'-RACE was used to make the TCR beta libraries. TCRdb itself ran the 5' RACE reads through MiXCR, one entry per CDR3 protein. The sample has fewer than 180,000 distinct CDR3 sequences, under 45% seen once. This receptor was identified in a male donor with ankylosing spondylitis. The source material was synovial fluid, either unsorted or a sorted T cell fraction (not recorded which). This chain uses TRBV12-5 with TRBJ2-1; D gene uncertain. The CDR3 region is CASGSPSQPPFSYNEQFF. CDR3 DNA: TGTGCTAGTGGCTCCCCCAGTCAGCCCCCTTTCTCGTACAATGAGCAGTTCTTC. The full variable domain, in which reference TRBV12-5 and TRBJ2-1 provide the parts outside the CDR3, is DARVTQTPRHKVTEMGQEVTMRCQPILGHNTVFWYRQTMMQGLELLAYFRNRAPLDDSGMPKDRFSAEMPDATLATLKIQPSEPRDSAVYFCASGSPSQPPFSYNEQFFGPGTRLTVL.